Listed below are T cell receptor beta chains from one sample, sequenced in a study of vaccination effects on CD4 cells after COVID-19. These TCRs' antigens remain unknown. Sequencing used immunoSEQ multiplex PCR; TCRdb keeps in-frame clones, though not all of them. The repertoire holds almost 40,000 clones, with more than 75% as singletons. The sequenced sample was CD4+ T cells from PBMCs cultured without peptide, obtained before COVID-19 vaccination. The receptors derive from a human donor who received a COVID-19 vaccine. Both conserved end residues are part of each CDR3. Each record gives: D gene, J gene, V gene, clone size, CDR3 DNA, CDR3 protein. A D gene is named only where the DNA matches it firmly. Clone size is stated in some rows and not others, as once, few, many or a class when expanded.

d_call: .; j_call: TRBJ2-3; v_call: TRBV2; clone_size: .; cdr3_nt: TGTGCCAGCCGGATACAGACTAGCACAGATACGCAGTATTTT; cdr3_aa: CASRIQTSTDTQYF
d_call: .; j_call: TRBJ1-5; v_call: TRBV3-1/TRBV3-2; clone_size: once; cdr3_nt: TGTGCCAGCAGCCAAGGAGGGGGATGGAGCCAGCCCCAGCATTTT; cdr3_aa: CASSQGGGWSQPQHF
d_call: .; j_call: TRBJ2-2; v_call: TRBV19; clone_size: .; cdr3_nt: TGTGCCAGTAGAACCGCCGACACGAACACCGGGGAGCTGTTTTTT; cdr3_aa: CASRTADTNTGELFF
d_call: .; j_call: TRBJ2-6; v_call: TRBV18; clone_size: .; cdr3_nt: TGTGCCAGCTCACCAAACTCTGGGGCCAACGTCCTGACTTTC; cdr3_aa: CASSPNSGANVLTF
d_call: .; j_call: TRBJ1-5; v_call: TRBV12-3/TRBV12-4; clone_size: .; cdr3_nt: TGTGCCAGCAGACAGACAGACGGACAGCCCCAGCATTTT; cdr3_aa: CASRQTDGQPQHF
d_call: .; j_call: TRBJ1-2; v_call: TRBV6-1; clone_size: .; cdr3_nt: TGTGCCAGCAGTGAAGATTATAGGGGGGCTCTGAGCTATGGCTACACCTTC; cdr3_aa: CASSEDYRGALSYGYTF
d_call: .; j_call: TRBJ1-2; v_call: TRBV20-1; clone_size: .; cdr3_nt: TGCAGTGCTAGGTCAGGGGAAGGCTACACCTTC; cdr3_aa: CSARSGEGYTF
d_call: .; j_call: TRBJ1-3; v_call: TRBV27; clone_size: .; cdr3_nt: TGTGCCAGCCGCTTCAGCTCTGGAAACACCATATATTTT; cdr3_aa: CASRFSSGNTIYF
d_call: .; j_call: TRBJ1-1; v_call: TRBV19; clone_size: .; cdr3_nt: TGTGCCAGCAGGACCGGGAGCACTGAAGCTTTCTTT; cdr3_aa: CASRTGSTEAFF
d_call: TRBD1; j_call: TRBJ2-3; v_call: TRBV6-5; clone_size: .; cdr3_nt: TGTGCCAGCAGACTGGGACAGGGTAAAGATACGCAGTATTTT; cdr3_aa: CASRLGQGKDTQYF
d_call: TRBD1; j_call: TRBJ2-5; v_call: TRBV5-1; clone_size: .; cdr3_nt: TGCGCCAGCAGCCGTCGGACAGGGGACTTTCAAGAGACCCAGTACTTC; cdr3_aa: CASSRRTGDFQETQYF
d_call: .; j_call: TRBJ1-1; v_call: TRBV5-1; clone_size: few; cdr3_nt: TGCGCCAGCAGCCCCGGCGACATCCTGAGGACTGAAGCTTTCTTT; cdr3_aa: CASSPGDILRTEAFF
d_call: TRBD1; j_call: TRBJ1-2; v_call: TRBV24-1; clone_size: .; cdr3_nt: TGTGCCACCAGTGATTCCGGGACAGGGAACTATGGCTACACCTTC; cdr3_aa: CATSDSGTGNYGYTF
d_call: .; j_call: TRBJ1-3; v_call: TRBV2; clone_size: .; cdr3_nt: TGTGCCAGCAGTACTACAGGAAACACCATATATTTT; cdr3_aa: CASSTTGNTIYF
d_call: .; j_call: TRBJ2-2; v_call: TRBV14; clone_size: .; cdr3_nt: TGTGCCAGCAGCAGGGCGGGAACATGGGATCCCGGGGAGCTGTTTTTT; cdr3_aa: CASSRAGTWDPGELFF
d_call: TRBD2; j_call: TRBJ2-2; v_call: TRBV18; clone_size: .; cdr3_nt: TGTGCCAGCTCACCAGGGAGGGTCACCGGGGAGCTGTTTTTT; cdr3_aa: CASSPGRVTGELFF
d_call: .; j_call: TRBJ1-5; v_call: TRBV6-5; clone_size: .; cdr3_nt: TGTGCCAGCAGTCCGAGATTTGTAGGCAATCAGCCCCAGCATTTT; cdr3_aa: CASSPRFVGNQPQHF
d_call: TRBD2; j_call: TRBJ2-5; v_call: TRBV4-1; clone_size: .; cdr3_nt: TGCGCCAGCAGCCAAGATCTAGCGGGGGAAGAGACCCAGTACTTC; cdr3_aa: CASSQDLAGEETQYF
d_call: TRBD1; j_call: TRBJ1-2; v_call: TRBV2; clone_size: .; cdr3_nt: TGTGCCAGAAGCCGGGACAGATCCTATGGCTACACCTTC; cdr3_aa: CARSRDRSYGYTF
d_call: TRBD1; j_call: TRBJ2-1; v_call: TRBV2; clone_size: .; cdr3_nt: TGTGCCAGCGATCAAGGGGGCCGGGTCGGTGAGCAGTTCTTC; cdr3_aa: CASDQGGRVGEQFF
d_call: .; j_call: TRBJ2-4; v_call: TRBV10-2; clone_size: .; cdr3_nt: TGCGCCAGCAAAGGGTCCGGAAACATTCAGTACTTC; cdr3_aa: CASKGSGNIQYF
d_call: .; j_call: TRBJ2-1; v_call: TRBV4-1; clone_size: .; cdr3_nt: TGCGCCAGCAGCCAAGTGACCGCGAACCCTAAAAATGAGCAGTTCTTC; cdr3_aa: CASSQVTANPKNEQFF
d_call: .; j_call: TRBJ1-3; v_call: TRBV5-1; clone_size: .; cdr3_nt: TGCGCCAGCAGCCTCTCCGACGTAGCCGTGGGAAACACCATATATTTT; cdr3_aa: CASSLSDVAVGNTIYF
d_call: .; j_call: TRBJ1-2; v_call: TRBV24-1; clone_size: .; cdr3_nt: TGTGCCACCAGTGAAGGGAACTATGGCTACACCTTC; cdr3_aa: CATSEGNYGYTF
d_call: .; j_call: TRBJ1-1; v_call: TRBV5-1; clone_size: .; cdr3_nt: TGCGCCAGCAGCTTGGGTGGAGGGACGACGGGGGACACTGAAGCTTTCTTT; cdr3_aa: CASSLGGGTTGDTEAFF
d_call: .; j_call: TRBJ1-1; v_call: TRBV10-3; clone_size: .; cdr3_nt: TGTGCCATCAGTTTTGAGGGACATCCGAACACTGAAGCTTTCTTT; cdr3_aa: CAISFEGHPNTEAFF
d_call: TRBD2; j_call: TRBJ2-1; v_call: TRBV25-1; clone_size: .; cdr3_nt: TGTGCCAGCAGTGAATCTTCTCCAGGACTAGCGGGGCACAATGAGCAGTTCTTC; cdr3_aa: CASSESSPGLAGHNEQFF
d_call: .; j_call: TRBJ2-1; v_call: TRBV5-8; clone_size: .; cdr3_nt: TGTGCCAGCAGCTTTGAGGTAACCTACAATGAGCAGTTCTTC; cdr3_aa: CASSFEVTYNEQFF
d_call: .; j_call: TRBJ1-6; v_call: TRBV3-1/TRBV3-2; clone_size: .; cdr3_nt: TGTGCCAGCAGCCCGAGTCATTTAGGGTCACCCCTCCACTTT; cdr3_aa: CASSPSHLGSPLHF
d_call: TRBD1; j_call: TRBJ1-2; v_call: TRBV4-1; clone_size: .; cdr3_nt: TGCGCCAGCAGCCAACGGGACAGGGACTATGGCTACACCTTC; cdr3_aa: CASSQRDRDYGYTF
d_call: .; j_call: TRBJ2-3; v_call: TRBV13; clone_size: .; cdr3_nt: TGTGCCAGCAGCTTAGTAGGCAGGTCCACAGATACGCAGTATTTT; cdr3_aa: CASSLVGRSTDTQYF
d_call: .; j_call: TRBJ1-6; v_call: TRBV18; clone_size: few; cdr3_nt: TGTGCCAGCTCACAACGGACCCCTCCGACCCTCCACTTT; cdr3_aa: CASSQRTPPTLHF
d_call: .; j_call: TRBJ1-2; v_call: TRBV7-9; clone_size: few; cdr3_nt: TGTGCCAGCAGCTTAGAGGCAGGGGACTATGGCTACACCTTC; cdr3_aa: CASSLEAGDYGYTF
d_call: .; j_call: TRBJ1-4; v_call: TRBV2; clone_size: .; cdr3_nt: TGTGCCAGCACCCTATCCGCAGTTGGGGGAAGGGGAAAACTGTTTTTT; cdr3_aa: CASTLSAVGGRGKLFF
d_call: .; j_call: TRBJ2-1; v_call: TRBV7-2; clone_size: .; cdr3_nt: TGTGCCAGCAGCTTAGCCTTTTCGACGATTGAGCAGTTCTTC; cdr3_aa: CASSLAFSTIEQFF
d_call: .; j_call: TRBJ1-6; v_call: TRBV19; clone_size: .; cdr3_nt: TGTGCCAGTAGTATGCCGGGGGTCGGGAGTTCACCCCTCCACTTT; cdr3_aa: CASSMPGVGSSPLHF
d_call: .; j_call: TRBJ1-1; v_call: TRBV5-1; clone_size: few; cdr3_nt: TGCGCCAGCAGCTTGGGGGACGGCACTGAAGCTTTCTTT; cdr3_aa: CASSLGDGTEAFF
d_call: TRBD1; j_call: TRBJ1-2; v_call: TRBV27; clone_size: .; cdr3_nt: TGTGCCAGCAGTCCCGACAGGGGGCTTGGCTACACCTTC; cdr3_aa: CASSPDRGLGYTF
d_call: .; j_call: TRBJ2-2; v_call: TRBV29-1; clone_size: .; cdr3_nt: TGCAGCGTTGGGGCGGACCCACGCACCGGGGAGCTGTTTTTT; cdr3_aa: CSVGADPRTGELFF
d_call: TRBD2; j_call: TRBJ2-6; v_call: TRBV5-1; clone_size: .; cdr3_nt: TGCGCCAGCACCCTCCGCGGGGGGTGGGAAACTGGGGCCAACGTCCTGACTTTC; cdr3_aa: CASTLRGGWETGANVLTF
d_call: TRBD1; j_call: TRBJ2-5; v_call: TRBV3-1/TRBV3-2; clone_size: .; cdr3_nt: TGTGCCAGCACTCAGACAGGGCTAGAGACCCAGTACTTC; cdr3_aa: CASTQTGLETQYF
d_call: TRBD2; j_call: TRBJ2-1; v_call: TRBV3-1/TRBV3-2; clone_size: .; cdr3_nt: TGTGCCAGCAGCCAAGGGACTAGCGGGTACGTAGAGCAGTTCTTC; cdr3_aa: CASSQGTSGYVEQFF
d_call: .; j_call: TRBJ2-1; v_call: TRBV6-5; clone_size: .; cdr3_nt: TGTGCCAGCAGTTCGAGCAATGAGCAGTTCTTC; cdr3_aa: CASSSSNEQFF
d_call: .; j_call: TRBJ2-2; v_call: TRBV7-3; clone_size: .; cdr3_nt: TGTGCCAGCAGCGCGGACAGAAACACCGGGGAGCTGTTTTTT; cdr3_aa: CASSADRNTGELFF
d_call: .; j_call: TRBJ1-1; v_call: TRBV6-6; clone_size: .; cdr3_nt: TGTGCCAGCAGTCCCCGAGGCGGTTCGAACACTGAAGCTTTCTTT; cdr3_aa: CASSPRGGSNTEAFF
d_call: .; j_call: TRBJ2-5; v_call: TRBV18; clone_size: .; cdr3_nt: TGTGCCAGCTCACCATCGACTGCTCAAGAGACCCAGTACTTC; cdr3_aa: CASSPSTAQETQYF
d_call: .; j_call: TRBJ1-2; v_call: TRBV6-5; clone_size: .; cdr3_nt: TGTGCCAGCAGTCGAGGGGGGGCGGAAGAATATGGCTACACCTTC; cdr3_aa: CASSRGGAEEYGYTF
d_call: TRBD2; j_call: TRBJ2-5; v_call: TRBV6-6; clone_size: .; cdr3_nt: TGTGCCAGCAGTTACGGGGGGGTCAGACAAGAGACCCAGTACTTC; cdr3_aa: CASSYGGVRQETQYF
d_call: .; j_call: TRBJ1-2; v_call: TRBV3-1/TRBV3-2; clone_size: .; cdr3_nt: TGTGCCAGCAGCCAATTTGGGGGCAGGGGCAGTGACTATGGCTACACCTTC; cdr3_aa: CASSQFGGRGSDYGYTF
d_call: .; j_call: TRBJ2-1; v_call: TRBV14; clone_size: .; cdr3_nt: TGTGCCAGCAGCCAAGATTTGGGGGCGAACAATGAGCAGTTCTTC; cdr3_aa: CASSQDLGANNEQFF
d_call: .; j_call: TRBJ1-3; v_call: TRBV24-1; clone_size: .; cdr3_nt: TGTGCCACCAGTGACCTCAGAAACACCATATATTTT; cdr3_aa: CATSDLRNTIYF
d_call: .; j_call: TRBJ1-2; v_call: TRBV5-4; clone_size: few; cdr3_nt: TGTGCCAGCAGCTTGTGGGACGGAAGAGGCTACACCTTC; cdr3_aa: CASSLWDGRGYTF
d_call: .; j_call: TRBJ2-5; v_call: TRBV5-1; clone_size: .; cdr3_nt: TGCGCCAGCAGCTTAATGGACAGCCAAGAGACCCAGTACTTC; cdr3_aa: CASSLMDSQETQYF